This TCR beta chain was obtained from a study of OX40 agonist ivuxolimab in advanced cancers. About the full investigation: Ivuxolimab was a fully human IgG2 agonistic monoclonal antibody targeting the costimulatory receptor OX40 (CD134). Intravenous ivuxolimab was administered to patients every 2 weeks at six dose levels: 0.01, 0.1, 0.3, 1.5, 3 and 10 mg/kg. Among the approximately 54 dose-escalation patients, around 19 had hepatocellular carcinoma, roughly 15 melanoma, 9 renal cell carcinoma and 9 head and neck cancer. In the dose-escalation cohort, around four fifths of patients were male, and the mean age was approximately 64 years, with a range of about 20 to 90. Patients were allowed to have had prior anti-PD-1, anti-PD-L1 or anti-CTLA-4 therapy, and around 43% of the dose-escalation patients had been treated with checkpoint inhibitors. Partial responses occurred in three dose-escalation patients: two with cutaneous melanoma and one with hepatocellular carcinoma. Peripheral TCRbeta sequencing aimed to test whether ivuxolimab altered TCR sequence diversity and caused clonal T-cell expansion. The paper covers the monotherapy dose-escalation part of the phase I ivuxolimab trial, which included N of about 56 patients. General findings and caveats noted by the study authors: In partial responders in the 0.1-3.0 mg/kg groups, normalized peripheral clonal expansion was found to be among the lowest, especially among CD8+ T cells. At doses of 0.1 to 3.0 mg/kg, clonal expansion of both CD4+ and CD8+ blood T cells was observed from baseline to week 6. The antigen specificity of the clonally expanded peripheral T cells was not determined. On average, CD8+ T cells showed more expanded clones than CD4+ T cells after ivuxolimab. Low levels of normalized T-cell clonal expansion were also shown by some nonresponding patients.

Genomic DNA was isolated from the sorted cells so that the TCRbeta CDR3 region could be sequenced. The immunoSEQ Assay was used to sequence the TCRbeta CDR3 regions. TCRdb took over this immuneACCESS table, retaining in-frame rearrangements with V and J assigned. Such tables are incomplete; in checked studies, under half of the missing clones stem from an unresolved V gene, and the remainder is unexplained. This sample comprises about 9,500 clones, 66% of them detected only once. The ten most abundant clones make up around 26% of the sample. This clone appeared once. This clone's antigen is unknown. It has no much larger one-base neighbor in the sample; base qualities were not kept. In the germline V gene (reference sequence), CDR1 corresponds to GTSNPN and CDR2 to SVGIG. Spanning cysteine to phenylalanine, the CDR3 consists of 12 amino acids. Only CDR3 DNA remains: 36 bases, in frame from the first base. The junction shows trimming of 8 bases on V and 2 bases on J, plus 12 bases between the germline ends.

Patients with autoimmune disease history or receiving systemic immunosuppression were excluded from the trial. Peripheral blood for TCR sequencing was drawn from every dose cohort at baseline, at cycle 4 day 1 and at cycle 7 day 1. The samples were drawn from a first-in-human, open-label, multicenter phase I dose-escalation trial of ivuxolimab. Adults with locally advanced or metastatic melanoma, renal cell carcinoma, hepatocellular carcinoma or head and neck squamous cell carcinoma were enrolled in the trial. Before TCR sequencing, CD4+ and CD8+ T cells were separately sorted from peripheral blood.

This sequence originates from an adult with an advanced solid tumor such as melanoma, head and neck, liver or kidney cancer. The sequence is built from TRBV30 and TRBJ1-2, with no confidently assigned D gene. The source was CD4+ or CD8+ T cells sorted from blood, collected in a trial of the OX40 agonist ivuxolimab. In nucleotides, the sequence is TGTGCCCTGAGAGGAGCCAACTATGGCTACACCTTC. Its translation reads: CALRGANYGYTF.